The 20 T cell receptor beta chains below come from one sample, sequenced in a study of blood T cell repertoires in COVID-19. TCRdb's table, derived via immunoSEQ multiplex PCR, lists solely in-frame clones and lacks some. The repertoire has a few hundred thousand clones, approximately 90% of them found once; the top ten carry 5.5% to 8%. The sequencing sample was made of peripheral blood. The receptor source for this set is a woman aged 50 to 60 with COVID-19, enrolled during active disease.

V and J are TRBV14 and TRBJ2-1, with D possibly TRBD2 on 5 matching bases. Per germline, CDR1 SGHDN and CDR2 FVKESK. The CDR3 consists of 17 residues. V shed 1 base and J shed 0 bases, with 13 bases lying between them. CDR3 sequence: CASSQGGGSTSYNEQFF. The CDR3 DNA reads TGTGCCAGCAGCCAAGGAGGAGGTAGCACCTCCTACAATGAGCAGTTCTTC. The entire variable domain, with the rest obtained from reference TRBV14 and TRBJ2-1, is as follows: EAGVTQFPSHSVIEKGQTVTLRCDPISGHDNLYWYRRVMGKEIKFLLHFVKESKQDESGMPNNRFLAERTGGTYSTLKVQPAELEDSGVYFCASSQGGGSTSYNEQFFGPGTRLTVL.

The genes are TRBV19 and TRBJ2-1; 9 positions agree with TRBD2. Trimming took 5 bases from V and 3 from J; bases not matched to a gene: 5. Germline-derived CDR1 and CDR2 are LNHDA and SQIVND (reference sequence). The length of the CDR3 is 15 residues. CDR3 DNA: TGTGCCAGTAGTCCAGCGGGAGGAGGCTACAATGAGCAGTTCTTC. Its protein is CASSPAGGGYNEQFF.

The chain recombines TRBV5-4 with TRBJ1-1, with 7 bases fitting TRBD1. The CDR3 has 15 residues. The ends lost 6 bases at V and 1 base at J; junction bases unmatched: 9. The germline V gene has CDR1 SGHNT and CDR2 YYREEE (reference sequence). CDR3 loop: CASILSWTGNTEAFF. The CDR3 DNA sequence: TGTGCCAGCATCTTAAGCTGGACAGGGAACACTGAAGCTTTCTTT.

The chain joins TRBV7-9 to TRBJ2-3, with D uncertain. V shed 2 bases and J shed 5 bases, with 14 bases lying between them. The CDR3 contains 15 residues. Germline-derived CDR1 and CDR2 are SEHNR and FQNEAQ (reference sequence). CDR3 sequence: CASSLRGIAQDTQYF. CDR3 coding DNA: TGTGCCAGCAGCTTAAGAGGCATAGCACAAGATACGCAGTATTTT.

In DNA form, the CDR3 reads TGTGCCAGCAGCGCGGGACTAGCGGGAAACAATGAGCAGTTCTTC. Residues: CASSAGLAGNNEQFF. V and J are TRBV5-4 and TRBJ2-1; 13 nucleotides line up with TRBD2. The CDR3 runs 15 residues. Trimming removed 4 bases from V and 5 bases from J; junction bases left unmatched: 3. Looked up from germline, CDR1 is SGHNT and CDR2 is YYREEE (reference sequence).

The rearrangement uses TRBV30 and TRBJ1-4, with unresolved D. The V end was cut by 4 bases, the J end by 0 bases, with 12 bases between. Germline CDR1 GTSNPN, CDR2 SVGIG (reference sequence). The CDR3 runs to 15 residues. Here the CDR3 reads CAWKTPSATNEKLFF. CDR3 coding DNA: TGTGCCTGGAAGACACCGTCTGCAACTAATGAAAAACTGTTTTTT. Full variable domain (rest looked up from reference TRBV30 and TRBJ1-4): SQTIHQWPATLVQPVGSPLSLECTVEGTSNPNLYWYRQAAGRGLQLLFYSVGIGQISSEVPQNLSASRPQDRQFILSSKKLLLSDSGFYLCAWKTPSATNEKLFFGSGTQLSVL.

The rearrangement uses TRBV18 and TRBJ2-1, with TRBD2 identical over 10 bases. After removal of 3 bases from V and 4 bases from J, the junction contained 3 bases not matched to a gene. From germline, CDR1 is KGHSH and CDR2 LQKENI. CDR3 length: 15 amino acids. The CDR3 DNA reads as TGTGCCAGCTCACCTACTAGCGGGACATACAATGAGCAGTTCTTC. It yields the protein CASSPTSGTYNEQFF.

A single count supports this clone. The J gene is TRBJ1-4, the V gene TRBV7-3; D unresolved. The CDR3 runs 14 residues. The V gene lost 3 bases and the J gene lost 0 bases, with 5 bases spanning the gap. Germline loops: CDR1 SGHTA, CDR2 FQGTGA. Written as DNA, the CDR3 is TGTGCCAGCAGCTTGGGCCCAACTAATGAAAAACTGTTTTTT. This codes for CASSLGPTNEKLFF.

The gene calls are TRBV6-5 and TRBJ2-1; D unresolved. The CDR3 is made up of 12 amino acids. V was trimmed by 2 bases and J by 5 bases, leaving 4 bases between them. Germline assignment: CDR1 MNHEY and CDR2 SVGAGI. The CDR3 spells CASSYLNNEQFF. The DNA of the CDR3 is TGTGCCAGCAGTTACCTTAACAATGAGCAGTTCTTC.

Only a few counts were recorded for this clone. The chain has TRBV13 and TRBJ2-2; TRBD1 aligns across 9 bases. J lost 5 bases, V lost 7 bases, and 8 bases had no gene match. The CDR3 covers 15 residues. Germline assignment: CDR1 PRHDT and CDR2 FYEKMQ (reference sequence). The CDR3 here is CASIHGTGSTGELFF. The CDR3 DNA reads TGTGCCAGCATCCACGGGACAGGGTCTACCGGGGAGCTGTTTTTT.

About this clone: Distinct nucleotide sequences in the sample also encode this CDR3. V and J are TRBV9 and TRBJ2-1; D not certain. The CDR3 contains 13 residues. V was cut by 3 bases and J by 7 bases, with 11 bases left in between. Germline loops: CDR1 SGDLS, CDR2 YYNGEE. CDR3 sequence: CASSATSRNEQFF. The CDR3 nucleotides read TGTGCCAGCAGCGCCACGTCCAGGAATGAGCAGTTCTTC. The full variable domain, rest sourced from reference TRBV9 and TRBJ2-1, is DSGVTQTPKHLITATGQRVTLRCSPRSGDLSVYWYQQSLDQGLQFLIQYYNGEERAKGNILERFSAQQFPDLHSELNLSSLELGDSALYFCASSATSRNEQFFGPGTRLTVL.

The rearrangement links TRBV6-2 or TRBV6-3 to TRBJ2-2, with D perhaps TRBD2 (5 bases). V lost 0 bases, J lost 1 base, and 12 bases lay in between. Germline values: CDR1 MNHEY, CDR2 SVGEGT. The CDR3 is 17 residues long. CDR3 region: CASSYSRGRVNTGELFF. DNA for the CDR3: TGTGCCAGCAGTTACTCGAGAGGGCGGGTGAACACCGGGGAGCTGTTTTTT.

The V call is TRBV5-5, the J call TRBJ2-7, with D tentatively TRBD1 (6 bases). Germline V lookup: CDR1 SGHKS, CDR2 YYEKEE (reference sequence). This CDR3 has 15 amino acids. Trimming left V 4 bases short and J 0 bases short, with 14 bases between. CDR3 DNA: TGTGCCAGCAGCCTGGCCGGGACAAACTCCTACGAGCAGTACTTC. Residues: CASSLAGTNSYEQYF.

The chain has TRBV30 and TRBJ2-1; a possible D gene is TRBD1 (6 bases). Germline CDR1 is GTSNPN and CDR2 is SVGIG (reference sequence). This CDR3 has 14 amino acids. The V and J ends lost 1 base and 4 bases respectively, with 11 bases between them. The CDR3 nucleotides are TGTGCCTGGAGTGACAGGGTTCTTTACAATGAGCAGTTCTTC. Residues: CAWSDRVLYNEQFF.

This clone was seen once. The chain has TRBV27 and TRBJ1-1; D is perhaps TRBD1 (6 bases). This CDR3 has 14 residues. Trimming removed 5 bases from V and 1 base from J, with 11 bases in between. Germline CDR1 reads MNHEY; CDR2 reads SMNVEV (reference sequence). CDR3 loop: CASSKQGPNTEAFF. In nucleotides, the CDR3 is TGTGCCAGCAGTAAACAGGGACCGAACACTGAAGCTTTCTTT.

The chain carries TRBV11-2 and TRBJ2-1; possibly TRBD2 for D (6 bases). This CDR3 is built from 15 residues. V gave up 1 base and J gave up 4 bases, with 11 bases separating them. Germline CDR1 is SGHAT and CDR2 is FQNNGV. CDR3 DNA sequence: TGTGCCAGCAGCTTAGTACGGGGGACTTACAATGAGCAGTTCTTC. Amino acid sequence: CASSLVRGTYNEQFF.

The chain carries TRBV29-1 and TRBJ2-3, with TRBD1 matching over 9 bases. Per the germline V gene, CDR1 is SQVTM and CDR2 is ANQGSEA. The CDR3 contains 13 residues. J gave up 5 bases and V 3 bases, and 3 bases lay outside the gene matches. The CDR3 is CSVDGQGKDTQYF. The CDR3 DNA sequence: TGCAGCGTTGACGGACAGGGGAAAGATACGCAGTATTTT.

The CDR3 DNA reads TGTGCCAGCAGTTTCGGACAGTATAATTCACCCCTCCACTTT. Amino acids: CASSFGQYNSPLHF. The rearrangement uses TRBV5-4 and TRBJ1-6; maybe TRBD1 (6 bases). This CDR3 is built from 14 residues. V shed 5 bases and J shed 4 bases, with 10 bases lying between them. The germline CDR1 and CDR2 sequences are SGHNT and YYREEE (reference sequence).

The chain carries TRBV5-1 and TRBJ2-1; 12 bases align to TRBD1. The V gene end was trimmed by 1 base and the J gene end by 8 bases; junction bases not matched to a gene: 4. The length of the CDR3 is 15 residues. Germline CDR1 is SGHRS and CDR2 is YFSETQ. CDR3 nucleotide sequence: TGCGCCAGCAGCTTGCCGGGACAGGGGGCTTATGAGCAGTTCTTC. As protein: CASSLPGQGAYEQFF.

This chain joins TRBV20-1 and TRBJ1-2; D uncertain. V gave up 6 bases and J gave up 4 bases, with 9 bases separating them. CDR3 length: 11 amino acids. Germline V gene lookup returns CDR1 DFQATT and CDR2 SNEGSKA (reference sequence). The chain's CDR3 is CSAVYPYGYTF. The CDR3 coding sequence is TGCAGTGCAGTCTACCCCTATGGCTACACCTTC.